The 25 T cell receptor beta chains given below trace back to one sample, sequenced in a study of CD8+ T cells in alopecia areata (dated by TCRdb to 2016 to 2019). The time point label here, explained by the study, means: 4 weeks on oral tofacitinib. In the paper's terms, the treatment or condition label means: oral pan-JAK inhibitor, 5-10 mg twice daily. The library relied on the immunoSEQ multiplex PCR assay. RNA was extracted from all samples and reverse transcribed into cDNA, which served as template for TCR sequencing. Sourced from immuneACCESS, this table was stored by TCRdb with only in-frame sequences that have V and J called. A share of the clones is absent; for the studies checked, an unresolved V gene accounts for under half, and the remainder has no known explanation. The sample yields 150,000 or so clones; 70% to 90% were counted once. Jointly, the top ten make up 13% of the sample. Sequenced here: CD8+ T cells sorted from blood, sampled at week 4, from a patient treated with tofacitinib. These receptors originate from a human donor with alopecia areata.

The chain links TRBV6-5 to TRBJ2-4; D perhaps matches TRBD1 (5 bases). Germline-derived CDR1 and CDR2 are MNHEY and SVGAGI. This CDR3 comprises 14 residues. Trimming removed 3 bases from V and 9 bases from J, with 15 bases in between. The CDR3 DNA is TGTGCCAGCAGTTATGAGCCTACCCAGGGCATTCAGTACTTC. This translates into CASSYEPTQGIQYF.

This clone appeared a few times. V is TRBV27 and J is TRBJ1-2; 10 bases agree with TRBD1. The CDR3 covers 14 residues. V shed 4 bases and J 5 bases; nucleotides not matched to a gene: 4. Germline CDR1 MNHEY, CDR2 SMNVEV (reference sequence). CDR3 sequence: CASSSGQGTYGYTF. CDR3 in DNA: TGTGCCAGCAGTTCGGGACAGGGGACGTATGGCTACACCTTC.

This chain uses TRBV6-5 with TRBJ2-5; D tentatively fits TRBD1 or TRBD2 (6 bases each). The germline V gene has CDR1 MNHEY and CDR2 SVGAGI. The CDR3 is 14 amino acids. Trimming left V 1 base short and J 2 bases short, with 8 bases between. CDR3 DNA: TGTGCCAGCAGTTACTGGGGGGCACAAGAGACCCAGTACTTC. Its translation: CASSYWGAQETQYF.

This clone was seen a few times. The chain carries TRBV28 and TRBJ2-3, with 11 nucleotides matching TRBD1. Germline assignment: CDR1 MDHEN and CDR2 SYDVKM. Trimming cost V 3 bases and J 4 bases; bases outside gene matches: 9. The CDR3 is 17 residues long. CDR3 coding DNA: TGTGCCAGCAGTTTTTCAGGGGACAGGGGGTCGGCAGATACGCAGTATTTT. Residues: CASSFSGDRGSADTQYF.

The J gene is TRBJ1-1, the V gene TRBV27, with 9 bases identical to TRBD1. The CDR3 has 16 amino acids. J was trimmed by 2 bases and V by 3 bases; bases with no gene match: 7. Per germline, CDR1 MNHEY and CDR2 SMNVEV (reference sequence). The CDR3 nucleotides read TGTGCCAGCAGTTTTAATCCGGGACAGGGTAACACTGAAGCTTTCTTT. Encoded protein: CASSFNPGQGNTEAFF.

This CDR3 is CSVVGPNSSTDTQYF. CDR3 coding DNA: TGCAGCGTAGTGGGGCCGAATTCTAGCACAGATACGCAGTATTTT. The chain combines TRBV29-1 with TRBJ2-3; tentative D call: TRBD1 (5 bases). Germline assignment: CDR1 SQVTM and CDR2 ANQGSEA. Trimming removed 6 bases at V and 0 bases at J, with 16 bases between. This CDR3 comprises 15 residues.

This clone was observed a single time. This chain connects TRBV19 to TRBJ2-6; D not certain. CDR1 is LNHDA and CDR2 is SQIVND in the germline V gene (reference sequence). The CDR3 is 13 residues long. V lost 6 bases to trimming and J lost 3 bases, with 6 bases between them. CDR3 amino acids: CASRLFGANVLTF. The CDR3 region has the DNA TGTGCCAGTAGACTATTTGGGGCCAACGTCCTGACTTTC. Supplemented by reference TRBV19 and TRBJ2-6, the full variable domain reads DGGITQSPKYLFRKEGQNVTLSCEQNLNHDAMYWYRQDPGQGLRLIYYSQIVNDFQKGDIAEGYSVSREKKESFPLTVTSAQKNPTAFYLCASRLFGANVLTFGAGSRLTVL.

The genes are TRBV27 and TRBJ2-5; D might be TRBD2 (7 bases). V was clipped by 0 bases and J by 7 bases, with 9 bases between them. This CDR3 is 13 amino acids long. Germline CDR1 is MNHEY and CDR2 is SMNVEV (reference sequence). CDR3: CASSLSRGGTQYF. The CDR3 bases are TGTGCCAGCAGTTTATCAAGGGGGGGGACCCAGTACTTC.

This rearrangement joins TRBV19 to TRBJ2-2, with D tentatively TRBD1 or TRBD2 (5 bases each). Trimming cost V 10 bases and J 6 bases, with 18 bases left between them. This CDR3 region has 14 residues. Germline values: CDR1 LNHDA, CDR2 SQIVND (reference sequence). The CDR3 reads CATAIEGRSGELFF. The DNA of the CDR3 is TGTGCCACCGCGATTGAGGGGAGATCCGGGGAGCTGTTTTTT.

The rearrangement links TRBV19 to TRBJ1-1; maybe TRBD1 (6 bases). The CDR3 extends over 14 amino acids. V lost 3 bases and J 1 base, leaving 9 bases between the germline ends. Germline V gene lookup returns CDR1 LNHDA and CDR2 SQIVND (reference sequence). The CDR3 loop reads CASSIEQGNTEAFF. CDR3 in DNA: TGTGCCAGTAGTATTGAACAGGGGAACACTGAAGCTTTCTTT.

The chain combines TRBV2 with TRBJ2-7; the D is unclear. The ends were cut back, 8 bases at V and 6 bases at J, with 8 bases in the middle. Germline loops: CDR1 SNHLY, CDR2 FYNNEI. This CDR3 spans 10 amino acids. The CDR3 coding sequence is TGTGCCAGCGGTAGCCCCGAGCAGTACTTC. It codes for CASGSPEQYF.

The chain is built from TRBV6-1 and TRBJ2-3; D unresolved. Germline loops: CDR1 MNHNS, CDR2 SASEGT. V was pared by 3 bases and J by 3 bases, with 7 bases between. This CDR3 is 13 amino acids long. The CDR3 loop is CASSDRETDTQYF. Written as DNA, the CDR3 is TGTGCCAGCAGTGACCGAGAGACAGATACGCAGTATTTT.

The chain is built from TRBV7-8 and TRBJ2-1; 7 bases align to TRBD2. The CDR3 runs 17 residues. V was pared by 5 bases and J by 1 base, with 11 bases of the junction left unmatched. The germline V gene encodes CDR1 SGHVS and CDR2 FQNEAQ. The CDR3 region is CASSPGRGGGSYNEQFF. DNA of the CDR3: TGTGCCAGCAGCCCCGGCCGCGGGGGAGGTTCCTACAATGAGCAGTTCTTC.

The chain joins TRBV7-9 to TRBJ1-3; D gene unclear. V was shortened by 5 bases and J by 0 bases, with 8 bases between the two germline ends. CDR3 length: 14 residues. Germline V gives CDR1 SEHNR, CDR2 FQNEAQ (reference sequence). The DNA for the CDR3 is TGTGCCAGCAGCCAAGAGTACTCTGGAAACACCATATATTTT. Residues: CASSQEYSGNTIYF.

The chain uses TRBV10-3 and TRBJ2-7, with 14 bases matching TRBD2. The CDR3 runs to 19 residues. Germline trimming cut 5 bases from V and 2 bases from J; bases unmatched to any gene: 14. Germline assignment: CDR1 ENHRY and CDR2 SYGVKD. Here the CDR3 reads CAISFDTGTSGSTAYEQYF. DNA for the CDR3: TGTGCCATCAGTTTTGACACCGGGACTAGCGGGAGTACCGCCTACGAGCAGTACTTC.

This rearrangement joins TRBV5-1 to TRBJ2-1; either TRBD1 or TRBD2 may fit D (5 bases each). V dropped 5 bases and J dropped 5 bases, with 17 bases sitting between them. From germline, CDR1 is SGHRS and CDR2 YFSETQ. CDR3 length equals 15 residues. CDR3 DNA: TGCGCCAGCAGGAGGGGCGCACGACTAAACAATGAGCAGTTCTTC. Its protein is CASRRGARLNNEQFF.

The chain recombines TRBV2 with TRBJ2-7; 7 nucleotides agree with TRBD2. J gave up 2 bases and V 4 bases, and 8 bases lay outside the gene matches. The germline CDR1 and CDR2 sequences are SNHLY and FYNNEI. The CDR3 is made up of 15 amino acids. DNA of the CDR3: TGTGCCAGCAGTGGGGAGGGGCGCGTAACCTACGAGCAGTACTTC. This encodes CASSGEGRVTYEQYF. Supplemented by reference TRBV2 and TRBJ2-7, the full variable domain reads EPEVTQTPSHQVTQMGQEVILRCVPISNHLYFYWYRQILGQKVEFLVSFYNNEISEKSEIFDDQFSVERPDGSNFTLKIRSTKLEDSAMYFCASSGEGRVTYEQYFGPGTRLTVT.

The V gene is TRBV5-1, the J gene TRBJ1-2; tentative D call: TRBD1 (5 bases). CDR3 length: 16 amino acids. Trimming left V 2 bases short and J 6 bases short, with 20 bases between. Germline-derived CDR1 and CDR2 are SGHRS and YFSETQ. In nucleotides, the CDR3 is TGCGCCAGCAGCTTTACAGGACCCGAGGCCTATCATGGCTACACCTTC. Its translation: CASSFTGPEAYHGYTF.

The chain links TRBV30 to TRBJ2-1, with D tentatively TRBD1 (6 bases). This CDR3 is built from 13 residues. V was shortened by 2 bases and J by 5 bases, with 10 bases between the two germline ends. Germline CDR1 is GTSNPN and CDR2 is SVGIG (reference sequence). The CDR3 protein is CAWSSGANNEQFF. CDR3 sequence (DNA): TGTGCCTGGAGTTCAGGGGCGAACAATGAGCAGTTCTTC.

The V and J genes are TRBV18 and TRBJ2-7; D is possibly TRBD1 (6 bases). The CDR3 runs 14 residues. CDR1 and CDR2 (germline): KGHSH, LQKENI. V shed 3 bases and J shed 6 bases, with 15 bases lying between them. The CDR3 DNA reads TGTGCCAGCTCACCCCCGGCCAGGGGCGCCGAGCAGTACTTC. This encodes CASSPPARGAEQYF.

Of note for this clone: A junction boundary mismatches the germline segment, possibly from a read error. The CDR3 protein is CASSVVEIQYF. The CDR3 DNA sequence: TGTGCCAGCAGCGTGGTGGAGATCCAGTACTTC. The chain has TRBV13 and TRBJ2-5; D is ambiguous. The CDR3 totals 11 residues. CDR1 PRHDT and CDR2 FYEKMQ come from the germline V gene (reference sequence).

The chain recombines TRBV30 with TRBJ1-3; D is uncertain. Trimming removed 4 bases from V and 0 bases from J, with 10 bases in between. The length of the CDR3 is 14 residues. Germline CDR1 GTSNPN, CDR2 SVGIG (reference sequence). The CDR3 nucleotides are TGTGCCTGGAAACAAGGGCACTCTGGAAACACCATATATTTT. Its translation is CAWKQGHSGNTIYF.

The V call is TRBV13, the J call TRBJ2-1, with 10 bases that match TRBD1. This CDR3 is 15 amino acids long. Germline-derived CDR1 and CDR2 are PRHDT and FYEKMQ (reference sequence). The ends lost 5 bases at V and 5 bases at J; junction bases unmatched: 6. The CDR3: CASSEGTGVHNEQFF. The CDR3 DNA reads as TGTGCCAGCAGCGAGGGGACAGGGGTACACAATGAGCAGTTCTTC.

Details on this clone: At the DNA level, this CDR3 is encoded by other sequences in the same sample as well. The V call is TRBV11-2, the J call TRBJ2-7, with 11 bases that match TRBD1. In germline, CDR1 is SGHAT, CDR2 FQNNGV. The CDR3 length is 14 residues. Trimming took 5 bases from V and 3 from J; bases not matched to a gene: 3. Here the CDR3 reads CASSLGTGGYEQYF. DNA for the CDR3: TGTGCCAGCAGCCTGGGGACAGGGGGCTACGAGCAGTACTTC.

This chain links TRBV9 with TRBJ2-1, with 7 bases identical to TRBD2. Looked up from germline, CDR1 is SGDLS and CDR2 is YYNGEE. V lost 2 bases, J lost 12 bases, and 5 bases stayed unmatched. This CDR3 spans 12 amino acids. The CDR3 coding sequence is TGTGCCAGCAGCGTGGGCGGGGAGGGGCAGTTCTTC. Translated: CASSVGGEGQFF.